The present T cell receptor (beta chain) was sequenced within a study of PD-1 blockade in mismatch repair-deficient tumors. The V end was cut by 3 bases, the J end by 8 bases, with 17 bases between. This CDR3 spans 14 amino acids. CDR1 and CDR2 from the germline V gene are GTSNPN and SVGIG (reference sequence). Here immunoSEQ multiplex PCR was the method, and the copy in TCRdb shows in-frame clones only, minus some. The table includes about 100,000 clones, over 75% detected once. J is TRBJ1-5 and V is TRBV30; D unclear. The sample was peripheral blood, taken roughly eight months after starting pembrolizumab. This receptor was identified in an adult with mismatch repair-deficient cancer. CDR3 coding DNA: TGTGCCTGGAGCGGAGGGCAGGTGTTTGAGCCCCAGCATTTT. It translates to CAWSGGQVFEPQHF.